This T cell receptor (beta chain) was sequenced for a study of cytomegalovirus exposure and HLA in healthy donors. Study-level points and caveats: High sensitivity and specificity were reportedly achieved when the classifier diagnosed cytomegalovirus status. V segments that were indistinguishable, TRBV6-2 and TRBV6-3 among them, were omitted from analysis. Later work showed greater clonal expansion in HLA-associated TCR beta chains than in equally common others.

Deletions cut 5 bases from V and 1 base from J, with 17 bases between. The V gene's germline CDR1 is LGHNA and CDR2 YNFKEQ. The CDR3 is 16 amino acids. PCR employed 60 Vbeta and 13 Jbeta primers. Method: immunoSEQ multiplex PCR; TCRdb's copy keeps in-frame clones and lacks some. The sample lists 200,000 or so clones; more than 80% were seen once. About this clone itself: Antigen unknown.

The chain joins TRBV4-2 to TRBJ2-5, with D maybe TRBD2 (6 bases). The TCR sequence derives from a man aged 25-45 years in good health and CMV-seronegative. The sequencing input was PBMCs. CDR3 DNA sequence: TGTGCCAGCAGCTTGTCGGCGGGGACCCTCCAAGAGACCCAGTACTTC. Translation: CASSLSAGTLQETQYF.